This T cell receptor (beta chain) was found in a study of Ad26.COV2.S vaccination and SARS-CoV-2 variants. Study details: Donor was assigned to the Ad26.COV2.S arm of trial COV1001.

Regarding treatment: about 20 received Ad26.COV2.S at low or high dose, single or two shots; about 5 received placebo; per-sample allocation not given. The samples date from day 63 after the first vaccine or placebo injection. Built on an Ad26 vector, the vaccine expressed Wuhan-strain SARS-CoV-2 spike. Method: immunoSEQ multiplex PCR; TCRdb's copy keeps in-frame clones and lacks some. The sample has 250,000 to 300,000 clones, around 87% seen once. This CDR3 region has 16 residues. The sequencing here drew on peripheral blood, taken in a trial of Ad26.COV2.S vaccine versus placebo. The chain joins TRBV21-1 to TRBJ2-1. TRBV21-1 is recorded as a pseudogene. This TCR came from a person aged 18-60 years who received the Ad26.COV2.S COVID-19 vaccine or a placebo. Here the CDR3 DNA reads TGTGCCAGCAGCAAAGGGAAAGGGTTATTAAACAATGAGCAGTTCTTC. Translating it yields CASSKGKGLLNNEQFF.